What follows is one TCR beta chain and its context. A read error may account for a junction end that differs from germline. The sample comes from a study of CD4 and CD8 cells across lung adenocarcinoma regions. TCRdb re-analysed the PCR reads in MiXCR, keeping a single row per CDR3 protein. Of thousands of distinct CDR3 sequences listed, 52% are singletons. The patients had localized lung adenocarcinoma, a non-small cell subtype. The TCR originated in a female donor with lung adenocarcinoma. The CD4 and CD8 labels of this study may be unreliable. The sample comprised CD4+ T cells from the center of a lung tumor.

CDR3 DNA: TGTGCCAGCAGGTTCGGGGGTGGTGACAAAAACATCCAGTACTTC. Protein: CASRFGGGDKNIQYF. V and J are TRBV27 and TRBJ2-4, with D possibly matching TRBD2 (6 bases). The CDR3 has 15 amino acids. Germline CDR1 is MNHEY and CDR2 is SMNVEV (reference sequence).